Listed below are T cell receptor beta chains from one sample, sequenced in a study of T cells in Graves' hyperthyroidism and ophthalmopathy. TCRdb called the multiplex PCR reads again in MiXCR, with one record for every CDR3 protein. In the table there are fewer than 900,000 distinct CDR3 sequences, around 20% of which are singletons. The sequenced sample was blood. These receptors originate from a woman aged 50 to 65 with Graves' hyperthyroidism that later progressed to Graves' ophthalmopathy. The CDR3 runs from the conserved cysteine through the conserved F or W. Each record gives: CDR3 protein, V gene.

CDR3: CASSHTSPGGGSYGYTF
V: TRBV3-1

CDR3: CASSALLGQETQYF
V: TRBV9

CDR3: CASSLSGGADYGYTF
V: TRBV7-8

CDR3: CASSLRSGGIQFF
V: TRBV12-3/TRBV12-4

CDR3: CASGTSGVPTQYF
V: TRBV2

CDR3: CASRGLAGIQETQYF
V: TRBV12-3/TRBV12-4

CDR3: CSVGYATEAFF
V: TRBV29-1

CDR3: CASSPRQGQYEQYF
V: TRBV3-1

CDR3: CASSYPDTPRAFF
V: TRBV6-6

CDR3: CASSSTAFKETQYF
V: TRBV5-1

CDR3: CASSRDRVSSNQPQHF
V: TRBV19

CDR3: CASSQVSSVYQETQYF
V: TRBV3-1

CDR3: CASRWSGGDDNEQFF
V: TRBV5-1

CDR3: CATRGQSTDTQYF
V: TRBV24-1

CDR3: CAISEPGQGAETQYF
V: TRBV10-3

CDR3: CASSHGSFYGYTF
V: TRBV3-1